This T cell receptor (beta chain) came from a study of blood T cell repertoires in COVID-19. Across the study: The United States, Italy and Spain supplied acute and convalescent COVID-19 samples.

Seattle patients were enrolled during active infection and followed longitudinally. How the authors handled the data: Amplification of reference gene primers was used by the study to estimate nucleated cell counts. Libraries were prepared by immunoSEQ multiplex PCR; TCRdb keeps only in-frame clonotypes and omits some of them. V, J and clone size are those of that table, while D and trimming were read from the DNA. This sample has approximately 61,000 clones, with 83% found just once. CDR1 and CDR2 from the germline V gene are SGHTA and FQGNSA. V was clipped by 3 bases and J by 7 bases, with 15 bases between them. The CDR3 is 14 amino acids.

Sequencing was carried out using peripheral blood. The gene calls are TRBV7-2 and TRBJ1-2; maybe TRBD1 (5 bases). This clonotype was obtained from a man aged 45-65 years with COVID-19, enrolled during active disease. As DNA, the CDR3 is TGTGCCAGCAGCTTTTACCCCCCCCAGGGTGGCTACACCTTC. Translating it yields CASSFYPPQGGYTF. The entire variable domain, with the rest obtained from reference TRBV7-2 and TRBJ1-2, is as follows: GAGVSQSPSNKVTEKGKDVELRCDPISGHTALYWYRQSLGQGLEFLIYFQGNSAPDKSGLPSDRFSAERTGGSVSTLTIQRTQQEDSAVYLCASSFYPPQGGYTFGSGTRLTVV.